A selection of T cell receptor beta chains follows, all from one sample in a study of cytomegalovirus exposure and HLA in healthy donors. Measured with immunoSEQ multiplex PCR; TCRdb has only the in-frame clones, and not every one. Altogether 95,000 to 150,000 clones are present, under 70% being singletons, with the ten largest covering about 1.5%. Sequencing was done on a sample of PBMCs. The receptors here all came from a young man in good health and CMV-seronegative. The CDR3 runs from the conserved cysteine through the conserved F or W. The order of the fields is CDR3 protein, CDR3 DNA, D gene, clone size, J gene, V gene. D genes are given only for firm matches. The listing skips clone size in some rows; elsewhere it reads once, few, many or a size class.

CAWSETGLLHEQYF TGTGCCTGGAGCGAGACAGGCTTACTCCACGAGCAGTACTTC - - TRBJ2-7 TRBV30
CASSLSLASGEKLFF TGTGCCAGCAGTTTATCCTTGGCGTCGGGTGAAAAACTGTTTTTT - few TRBJ1-4 TRBV27
CASSFLAGTGELFF TGTGCCAGCAGTTTTCTAGCGGGCACCGGGGAGCTGTTTTTT TRBD2 - TRBJ2-2 TRBV28
CASSQYAGTNEKLFF TGTGCCAGCAGCCAATATGCGGGAACTAATGAAAAACTGTTTTTT - - TRBJ1-4 TRBV14
CASSLGRNYGYTF TGCGCCAGCAGCTTGGGGAGAAACTATGGCTACACCTTC - - TRBJ1-2 TRBV5-1
CASSSGTGEAFF TGTGCCAGCAGTTCCGGGACAGGGGAAGCTTTCTTT TRBD1 - TRBJ1-1 TRBV27
CASRHPGLPRDEQFF TGTGCCAGCAGGCATCCGGGACTCCCCCGGGATGAGCAGTTCTTC - - TRBJ2-1 TRBV27
CASNSEAGVADTQYF TGCGCCAGCAACTCTGAAGCGGGAGTCGCAGATACGCAGTATTTT TRBD2 few TRBJ2-3 TRBV5-1
CASSQGTGAGELFF TGTGCCAGCAGCCAAGGGACAGGGGCCGGGGAGCTGTTTTTT TRBD1 - TRBJ2-2 TRBV27
CASSSRGYTGELFF TGTGCCAGCAGTTCTAGGGGATACACCGGGGAGCTGTTTTTT - - TRBJ2-2 TRBV28
CASRTGAINEKLFF TGTGCCAGCAGGACAGGGGCCATTAATGAAAAACTGTTTTTT TRBD1 - TRBJ1-4 TRBV5-8
CASSARPGSEQYF TGTGCCAGCAGCGCCCGACCGGGGTCCGAGCAGTACTTC - - TRBJ2-7 TRBV9
CASSLRTGTGELFF TGTGCCAGCAGCTTGCGGACAGGGACCGGGGAGCTGTTTTTT TRBD1 - TRBJ2-2 TRBV5-4
CSSSASSRGNEKLFF TGTTCCAGCAGCGCGTCTTCGCGGGGGAATGAAAAACTGTTTTTT - - TRBJ1-4 TRBV7-9
CASSTTGFYEQYF TGTGCCAGCAGTACTACAGGGTTCTACGAGCAGTACTTC - few TRBJ2-7 TRBV27
CASSLSRWKRDENTEAFF TGTGCCAGCAGCTTAAGTCGTTGGAAGAGGGATGAGAACACTGAAGCTTTCTTT - once TRBJ1-1 TRBV7-2
CASSGAGGANEKLFF TGTGCCAGCAGTGGGGCGGGGGGAGCTAATGAAAAACTGTTTTTT - - TRBJ1-4 TRBV28
CASSARDIGGYTF TGTGCCAGCTCCGCAAGGGACATTGGCGGCTACACCTTC - - TRBJ1-2 TRBV6-1
CASSLSPTGPNEKLFF TGTGCCAGCAGCCTAAGTCCGACAGGGCCGAATGAAAAACTGTTTTTT TRBD1 - TRBJ1-4 TRBV5-4
CASSQGQGGQPQHF TGTGCCAGCAGCCAGGGACAGGGTGGGCAGCCCCAGCATTTT TRBD1 few TRBJ1-5 TRBV4-2
CASIRQGGGDTQYF TGTGCCAGCATTCGACAGGGAGGAGGAGATACGCAGTATTTT - - TRBJ2-3 TRBV6-6
CSVEIVKGLNTEAFF TGCAGCGTTGAGATTGTAAAGGGGTTAAACACTGAAGCTTTCTTT - - TRBJ1-1 TRBV29-1
CASSYAKGQNTEAFF TGTGCCAGCAGTTACGCGAAAGGACAGAACACTGAAGCTTTCTTT - - TRBJ1-1 TRBV6-5
CAWSAPRQGITYNEQFF TGTGCCTGGAGTGCCCCCCGACAGGGGATAACCTACAATGAGCAGTTCTTC TRBD1 - TRBJ2-1 TRBV30
CASSALVSGGAHTDTQYF TGTGCCAGCAGTGCCCTTGTTAGCGGAGGGGCCCACACAGATACGCAGTATTTT - - TRBJ2-3 TRBV6-1
CASSEPRGGSTGGREQYF TGTGCCAGCAGTGAACCTCGGGGGGGTTCTACAGGGGGCCGCGAGCAGTACTTC - - TRBJ2-7 TRBV2
CASSYGGPGNTIYF TGTGCCAGCAGTTACGGAGGTCCCGGAAACACCATATATTTT - - TRBJ1-3 TRBV6-5
CASSPPLQLDLYEQYF TGTGCCAGCAGCCCCCCCCTTCAACTAGATCTCTACGAGCAGTACTTC - - TRBJ2-7 TRBV7-9
CASSLTVSNSPLHF TGTGCCAGCAGCTTAACTGTCTCTAATTCACCCCTCCACTTT - few TRBJ1-6 TRBV13
CASSLVQGNTEAFF TGCGCCAGCAGCTTGGTACAGGGGAACACTGAAGCTTTCTTT - few TRBJ1-1 TRBV5-1
CASSQDKRGQGTDTQYF TGCGCCAGCAGCCAAGATAAGAGGGGACAGGGCACAGATACGCAGTATTTT TRBD1 few TRBJ2-3 TRBV4-3
CASSVQSAGGTGELFF TGTGCCAGCAGCGTACAGTCAGCGGGAGGCACCGGGGAGCTGTTTTTT TRBD2 - TRBJ2-2 TRBV9
CAWSRKTGIRHYGYTF TGTGCCTGGAGTCGGAAGACAGGGATTCGTCACTATGGCTACACCTTC TRBD1 - TRBJ1-2 TRBV30
CASSGGQGRLVNEQFF TGCGCCAGCAGTGGCGGACAGGGGAGGCTGGTCAATGAGCAGTTCTTC TRBD1 - TRBJ2-1 TRBV10-1
CASGYSKGAVGNIQYF TGTGCCAGCGGTTACTCGAAGGGGGCAGTGGGAAACATTCAGTACTTC TRBD1 - TRBJ2-4 TRBV6-5
CASSLDDRAYGYTF TGTGCCAGCAGCTTAGACGACAGGGCCTATGGCTACACCTTC TRBD1 - TRBJ1-2 TRBV11-1
CAISTGTSLETQYF TGTGCCATCAGTACCGGAACTAGCCTCGAGACCCAGTACTTC - - TRBJ2-5 TRBV10-3
CASGPLQGLTNEKLFF TGTGCCAGCGGCCCTCTCCAGGGATTAACTAATGAAAAACTGTTTTTT - few TRBJ1-4 TRBV28
CASSSKRLAVSSYNEQFF TGTGCCAGCAGCTCGAAAAGACTAGCGGTAAGCTCCTACAATGAGCAGTTCTTC TRBD2 - TRBJ2-1 TRBV7-8
CASSFLNYYNEQFF TGTGCCAGCAGTTTTTTAAACTACTACAATGAGCAGTTCTTC - - TRBJ2-1 TRBV28
CASSLWASLEETQYF TGTGCCAGCAGCCTCTGGGCGAGCCTGGAAGAGACCCAGTACTTC - - TRBJ2-5 TRBV14
CASSSPTGGNSPLHF TGTGCCAGCAGTTCACCGACAGGGGGGAATTCACCCCTCCACTTT TRBD1 once TRBJ1-6 TRBV6-5
CASSPRGGRETQYF TGTGCCAGCAGTCCCCGGGGGGGGCGGGAGACCCAGTACTTC TRBD2 - TRBJ2-5 TRBV27
CASSLPPGTGELFF TGTGCCAGCAGCCTCCCCCCGGGGACCGGGGAGCTGTTTTTT - few TRBJ2-2 TRBV7-9
CASSRRPGEQFF TGCGCCAGCAGCCGCCGCCCAGGGGAGCAGTTCTTC - - TRBJ2-1 TRBV4-1
CASSQDQGTLDVGELFF TGCGCCAGCAGCCAAGATCAGGGGACACTTGACGTCGGGGAGCTGTTTTTT - - TRBJ2-2 TRBV4-3
CASSRGTVRRGEAFF TGTGCCAGCAGTAGAGGGACCGTTAGGCGGGGTGAAGCTTTCTTT - - TRBJ1-1 TRBV6-5
CASSSQYSMNTEAFF TGCGCCAGCAGCAGCCAATACAGTATGAACACTGAAGCTTTCTTT - - TRBJ1-1 TRBV4-1
CASLRGGTTDTQYF TGTGCCAGTTTGCGGGGAGGAACCACAGATACGCAGTATTTT - - TRBJ2-3 TRBV10-3
CASRNRGRNTEAFF TGTGCCAGCAGAAACAGGGGGCGGAACACTGAAGCTTTCTTT TRBD1 few TRBJ1-1 TRBV6-5
CASSYSSGRFHGELFF TGCGCCAGCAGTTACTCTAGCGGGAGGTTTCACGGGGAGCTGTTTTTT TRBD2 - TRBJ2-2 TRBV5-1
CASSSPGTGFF TGCGCCAGCAGTTCCCCCGGGACAGGGTTCTTC TRBD1 - TRBJ2-1 TRBV23-1
CASSYSPGVSGNTIYF TGTGCCAGCAGTTACTCGCCAGGGGTCTCTGGAAACACCATATATTTT - - TRBJ1-3 TRBV6-5
CASSSLQGLIIRRELFF TGTGCCAGCAGCTCTCTTCAGGGCCTTATTATTCGTAGGGAGCTGTTTTTT - few TRBJ2-2 TRBV13
CASSWGTGIDSPLHF TGCGCCAGCAGCTGGGGGACAGGGATTGATTCACCCCTCCACTTT TRBD1 - TRBJ1-6 TRBV5-1
CASSPRQGRTDTQYF TGTGCCAGCAGCCCACGACAGGGACGGACAGATACGCAGTATTTT TRBD1 - TRBJ2-3 TRBV14
CASHPGGGYGYTF TGTGCCAGCCATCCTGGGGGCGGCTATGGCTACACCTTC - - TRBJ1-2 TRBV6-5
CSARGGIYEQYF TGCAGCGCGCGAGGCGGGATCTACGAGCAGTACTTC - - TRBJ2-7 TRBV29-1
CASSQDRYNDRPHTEAFF TGTGCCAGCAGCCAAGATCGTTATAACGACAGACCACACACTGAAGCTTTCTTT - - TRBJ1-1 TRBV4-2